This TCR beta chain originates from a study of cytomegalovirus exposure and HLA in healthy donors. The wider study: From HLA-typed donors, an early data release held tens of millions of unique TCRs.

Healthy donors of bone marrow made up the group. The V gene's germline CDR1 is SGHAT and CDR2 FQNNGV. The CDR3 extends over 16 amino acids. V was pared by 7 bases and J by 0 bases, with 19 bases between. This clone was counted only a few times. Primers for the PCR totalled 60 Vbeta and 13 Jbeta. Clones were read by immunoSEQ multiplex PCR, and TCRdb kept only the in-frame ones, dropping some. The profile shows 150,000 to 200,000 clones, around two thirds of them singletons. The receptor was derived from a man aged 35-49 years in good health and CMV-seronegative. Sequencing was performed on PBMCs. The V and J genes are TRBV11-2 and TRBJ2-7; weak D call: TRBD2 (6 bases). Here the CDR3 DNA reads TGTGCCAGCAACGACGGGGGATGGGGGATCTCCTACGAGCAGTACTTC. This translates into CASNDGGWGISYEQYF.